This T cell receptor (beta chain) is drawn from a study of blood T cell repertoires in COVID-19. Turning to the study itself: From T cells, B-cell-depleted T cells, or PBMCs came the material, which was cDNA or gDNA.

Which cohort a participant joined came from the clinical history participants gave. Repertoires were generated with immunoSEQ multiplex PCR, while TCRdb's copy carries only in-frame clones and drops some. The sample includes approximately 400,000 clones, 70% to 90% of them seen just once. V shed 0 bases and J 6 bases; nucleotides not matched to a gene: 9. Germline lookup yields CDR1 SEHNR and CDR2 FQNEAQ (reference sequence). CDR3 length: 16 residues. The receptor comes from a woman in her late teens or twenties who had recovered from COVID-19. The gene calls are TRBV7-9 and TRBJ1-1; 8 bases map to TRBD1. Sequencing was performed on PBMCs or T cells enriched from blood (not recorded which). In nucleotides, the CDR3 is TGTGCCAGCAGCTTAGCATTGGACAGGGTCGGGTCTGAAGCTTTCTTT. It codes for CASSLALDRVGSEAFF.